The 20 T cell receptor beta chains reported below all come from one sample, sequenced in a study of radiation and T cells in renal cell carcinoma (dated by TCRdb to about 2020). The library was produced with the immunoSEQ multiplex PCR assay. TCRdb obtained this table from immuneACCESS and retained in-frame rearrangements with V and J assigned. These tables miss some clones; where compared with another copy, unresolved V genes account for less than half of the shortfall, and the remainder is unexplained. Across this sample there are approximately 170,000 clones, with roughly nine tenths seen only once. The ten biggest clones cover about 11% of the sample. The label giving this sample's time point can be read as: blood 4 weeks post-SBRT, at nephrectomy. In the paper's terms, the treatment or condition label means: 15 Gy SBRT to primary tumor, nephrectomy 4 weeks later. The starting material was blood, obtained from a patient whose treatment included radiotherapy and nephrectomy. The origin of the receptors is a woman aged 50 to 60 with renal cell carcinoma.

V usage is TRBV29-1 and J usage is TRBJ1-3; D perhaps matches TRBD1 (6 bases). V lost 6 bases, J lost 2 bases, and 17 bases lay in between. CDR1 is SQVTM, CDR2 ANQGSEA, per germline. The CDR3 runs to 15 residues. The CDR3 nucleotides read TGCAGCGTCGTAACAGGCCCAGGGGCTGGAAACACCATATATTTT. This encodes CSVVTGPGAGNTIYF.

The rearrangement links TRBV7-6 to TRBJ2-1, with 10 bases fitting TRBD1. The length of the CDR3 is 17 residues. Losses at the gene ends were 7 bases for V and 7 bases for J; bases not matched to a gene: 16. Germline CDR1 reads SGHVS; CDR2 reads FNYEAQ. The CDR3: CASTLLTGTGDRNEQFF. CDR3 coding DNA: TGTGCCAGCACCCTTTTAACCGGGACAGGGGATAGGAATGAGCAGTTCTTC.

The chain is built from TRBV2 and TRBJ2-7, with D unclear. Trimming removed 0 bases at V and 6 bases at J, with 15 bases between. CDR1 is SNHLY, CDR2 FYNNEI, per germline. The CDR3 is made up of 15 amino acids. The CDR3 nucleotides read TGTGCCAGCAGTGAAGCGCTGGCCCAATTTGGCGAGCAGTACTTC. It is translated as CASSEALAQFGEQYF. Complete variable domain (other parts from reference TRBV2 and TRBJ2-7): EPEVTQTPSHQVTQMGQEVILRCVPISNHLYFYWYRQILGQKVEFLVSFYNNEISEKSEIFDDQFSVERPDGSNFTLKIRSTKLEDSAMYFCASSEALAQFGEQYFGPGTRLTVT.

CDR3 sequence reads: CASSEGTYEQYF. CDR3 sequence (DNA): TGTGCCAGCAGTGAAGGGACCTACGAGCAGTACTTC. The chain uses TRBV2 and TRBJ2-7, with D unresolved. V was shortened by 1 base and J by 2 bases, with 3 bases between the two germline ends. The CDR3 sequence is 12 residues long. Germline CDR1 is SNHLY and CDR2 is FYNNEI.

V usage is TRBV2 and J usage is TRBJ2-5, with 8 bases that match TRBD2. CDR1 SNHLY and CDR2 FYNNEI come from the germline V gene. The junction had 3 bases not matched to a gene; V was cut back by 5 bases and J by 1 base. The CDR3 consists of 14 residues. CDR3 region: CASSKLAVQETQYF. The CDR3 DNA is TGTGCCAGCAGTAAACTAGCGGTCCAAGAGACCCAGTACTTC.

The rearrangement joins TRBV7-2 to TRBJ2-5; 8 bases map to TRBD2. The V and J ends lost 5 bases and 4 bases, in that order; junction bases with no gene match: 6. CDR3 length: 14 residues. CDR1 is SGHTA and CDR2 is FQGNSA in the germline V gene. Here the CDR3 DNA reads TGTGCCAGCAGCCTCGGGGGGGGTTTAGAGACCCAGTACTTC. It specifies CASSLGGGLETQYF.

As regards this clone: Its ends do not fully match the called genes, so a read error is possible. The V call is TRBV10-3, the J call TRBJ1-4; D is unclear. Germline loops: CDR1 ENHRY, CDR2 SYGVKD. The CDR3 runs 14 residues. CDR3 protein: CAIRESPGNEKLFF. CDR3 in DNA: TGTGCCATCAGGGAGTCGCCTGGGAATGAAAAACTGTTTTTT.

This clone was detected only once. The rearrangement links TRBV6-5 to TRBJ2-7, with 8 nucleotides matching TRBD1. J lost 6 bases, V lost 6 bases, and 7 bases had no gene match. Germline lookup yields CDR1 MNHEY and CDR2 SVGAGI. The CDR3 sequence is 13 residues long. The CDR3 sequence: CASRPGQVGEQYF. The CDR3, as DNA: TGTGCCAGCAGACCGGGACAGGTGGGCGAGCAGTACTTC.

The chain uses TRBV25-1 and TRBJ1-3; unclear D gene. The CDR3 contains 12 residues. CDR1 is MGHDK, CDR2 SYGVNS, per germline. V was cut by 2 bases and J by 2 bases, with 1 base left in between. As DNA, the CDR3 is TGTGCCAGCAGTGAACCTGGAAACACCATATATTTT. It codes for CASSEPGNTIYF.

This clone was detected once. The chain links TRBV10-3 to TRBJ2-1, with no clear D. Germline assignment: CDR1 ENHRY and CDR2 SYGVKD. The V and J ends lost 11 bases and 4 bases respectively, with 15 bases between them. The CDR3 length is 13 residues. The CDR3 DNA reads TGTGCCGCCTCCTCGGCAGCGTACAATGAGCAGTTCTTC. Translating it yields CAASSAAYNEQFF.

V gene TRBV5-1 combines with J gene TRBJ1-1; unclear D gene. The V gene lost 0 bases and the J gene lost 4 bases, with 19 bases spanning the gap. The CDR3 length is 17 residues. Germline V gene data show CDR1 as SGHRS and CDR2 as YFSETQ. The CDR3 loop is CASSLDPNGVGFTEAFF. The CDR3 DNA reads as TGCGCCAGCAGCTTGGACCCCAACGGAGTGGGTTTCACTGAAGCTTTCTTT.

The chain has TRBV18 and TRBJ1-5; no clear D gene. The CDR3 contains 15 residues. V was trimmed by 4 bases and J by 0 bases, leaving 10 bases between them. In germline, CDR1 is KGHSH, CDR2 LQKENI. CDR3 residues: CASSRDMDSNQPQHF. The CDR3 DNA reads TGTGCCAGCTCACGAGACATGGATAGCAATCAGCCCCAGCATTTT.

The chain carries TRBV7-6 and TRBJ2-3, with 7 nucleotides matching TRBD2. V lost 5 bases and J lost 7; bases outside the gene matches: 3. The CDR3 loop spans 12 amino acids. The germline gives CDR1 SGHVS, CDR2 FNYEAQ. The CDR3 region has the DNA TGTGCCAGCAGCCCTAGCGGTTATACGCAGTATTTT. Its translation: CASSPSGYTQYF.

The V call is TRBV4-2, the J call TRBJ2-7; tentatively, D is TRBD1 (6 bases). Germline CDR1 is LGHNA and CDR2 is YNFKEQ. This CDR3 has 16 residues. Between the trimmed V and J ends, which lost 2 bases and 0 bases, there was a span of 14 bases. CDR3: CASSQPGTDSSYEQYF. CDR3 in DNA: TGTGCCAGCAGCCAACCCGGGACGGACAGCTCCTACGAGCAGTACTTC.

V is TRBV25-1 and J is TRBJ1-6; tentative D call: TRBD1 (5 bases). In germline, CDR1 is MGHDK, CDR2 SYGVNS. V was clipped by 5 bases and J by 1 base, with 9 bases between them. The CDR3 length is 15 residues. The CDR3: CASSPGLSYNSPLHF. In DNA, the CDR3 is TGTGCCAGCAGTCCAGGGCTTTCCTATAATTCACCCCTCCACTTT.

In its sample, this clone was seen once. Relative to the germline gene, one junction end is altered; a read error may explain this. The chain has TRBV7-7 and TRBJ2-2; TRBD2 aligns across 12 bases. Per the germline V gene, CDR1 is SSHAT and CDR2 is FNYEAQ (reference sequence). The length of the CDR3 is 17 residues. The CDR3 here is CASSLGLAGTNTGELFF. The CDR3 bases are TGTGCTAGCAGCTTAGGACTAGCGGGGACTAACACCGGGGAGCTGTTTTTT. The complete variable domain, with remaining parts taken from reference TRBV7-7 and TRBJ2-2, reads GAGVSQSPRYKVTKRGQDVTLRCDPISSHATLYWYQQALGQGPEFLTYFNYEAQPDKSGLPSDRFSAERPEGSISTLTIQRTEQRDSAMYRCASSLGLAGTNTGELFFGEGSRLTVL.

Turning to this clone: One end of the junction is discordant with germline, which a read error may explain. The CDR3 region is CASTLGPGPYEQYF. The CDR3 region has the DNA TGTGCCAGCACCTTAGGCCCAGGGCCCTACGAGCAGTACTTC. This sequence joins TRBV13 and TRBJ2-7; D possibly corresponds to TRBD1 (5 bases). The germline V gene encodes CDR1 PRHDT and CDR2 FYEKMQ (reference sequence). The length of the CDR3 is 14 residues.

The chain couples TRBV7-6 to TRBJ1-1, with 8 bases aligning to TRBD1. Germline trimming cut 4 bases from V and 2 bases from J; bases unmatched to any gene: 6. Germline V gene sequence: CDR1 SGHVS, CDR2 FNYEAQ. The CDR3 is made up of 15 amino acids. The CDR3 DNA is TGTGCCAGCAGCTCCTTGGGGACAGGTAACACTGAAGCTTTCTTT. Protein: CASSSLGTGNTEAFF.

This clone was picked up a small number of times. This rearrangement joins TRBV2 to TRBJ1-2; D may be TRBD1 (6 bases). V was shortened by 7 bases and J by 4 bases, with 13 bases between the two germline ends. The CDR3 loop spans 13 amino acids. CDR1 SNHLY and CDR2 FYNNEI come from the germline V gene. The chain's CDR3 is CASTPDRTYGYTF. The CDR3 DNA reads TGTGCCAGCACCCCTGACAGGACCTATGGCTACACCTTC.

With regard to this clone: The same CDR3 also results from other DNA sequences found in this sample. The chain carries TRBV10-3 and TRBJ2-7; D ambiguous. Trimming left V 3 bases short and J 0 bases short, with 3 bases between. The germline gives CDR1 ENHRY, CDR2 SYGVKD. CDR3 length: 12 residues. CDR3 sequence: CAISDTSYEQYF. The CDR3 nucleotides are TGTGCCATCAGTGACACCTCCTACGAGCAGTACTTC.